These 2 T cell receptor beta chains came from one sample sequenced in a study of blood T cell repertoires in COVID-19. Libraries were prepared by immunoSEQ multiplex PCR; TCRdb keeps only in-frame clonotypes and omits some of them. The sample lists about 67,000 clones; 79% were seen once. Sequenced material: peripheral blood. The receptors were gathered from a woman aged 55-75 years with acute or convalescent COVID-19.

This clone turned up a few times. This chain links TRBV5-1 with TRBJ1-6, with D hard to call. The CDR3 consists of 15 residues. V lost 0 bases to trimming and J lost 7 bases, with 11 bases between them. Germline V lookup: CDR1 SGHRS, CDR2 YFSETQ. CDR3 sequence: CASSLGQYENSPLHF. In DNA, the CDR3 is TGCGCCAGCAGCTTGGGACAATATGAGAATTCACCCCTCCACTTT.

In its sample, this clone was seen many times. The chain joins TRBV6-1 to TRBJ1-1; TRBD1 matches at 8 bases. CDR1 MNHNS and CDR2 SASEGT come from the germline V gene. V was pared by 1 base and J by 8 bases, with 9 bases of the junction left unmatched. This CDR3 comprises 15 residues. DNA for the CDR3: TGTGCCAGCAGTGAAGTTACAGGGGGGGTTATGGAAGCTTTCTTT. Amino acid sequence: CASSEVTGGVMEAFF.